This T cell receptor beta chain is from a study of blood T cell repertoires in COVID-19. Study in general: Sites across the United States, Italy and Spain contributed samples from acute and convalescent COVID-19. From T cells, B-cell-depleted T cells, or PBMCs came the material, which was cDNA or gDNA.

How the authors handled the data: Cell counts per sample came from amplifying reference gene primers. The protocol was immunoSEQ multiplex PCR, while the TCRdb copy is restricted to in-frame clones and leaves out a portion. That table supplies the V and J calls and clone size; D and trimming were determined from the DNA. The table records more than 85,000 clones, roughly 80% of them present only once. The V gene's germline CDR1 is KGHSH and CDR2 LQKENI. The CDR3 consists of 13 residues. Trimming cost V 4 bases and J 6 bases, with 13 bases left between them. This chain uses TRBV18 with TRBJ2-7; D may be TRBD1 (7 bases). The receptor comes from a human donor in a cohort sampled during active COVID-19. The material sequenced was peripheral blood. The CDR3 DNA is TGTGCCAGCTCACTCGGACAGGAGGGCGAGCAGTACTTC. Its protein product is CASSLGQEGEQYF.